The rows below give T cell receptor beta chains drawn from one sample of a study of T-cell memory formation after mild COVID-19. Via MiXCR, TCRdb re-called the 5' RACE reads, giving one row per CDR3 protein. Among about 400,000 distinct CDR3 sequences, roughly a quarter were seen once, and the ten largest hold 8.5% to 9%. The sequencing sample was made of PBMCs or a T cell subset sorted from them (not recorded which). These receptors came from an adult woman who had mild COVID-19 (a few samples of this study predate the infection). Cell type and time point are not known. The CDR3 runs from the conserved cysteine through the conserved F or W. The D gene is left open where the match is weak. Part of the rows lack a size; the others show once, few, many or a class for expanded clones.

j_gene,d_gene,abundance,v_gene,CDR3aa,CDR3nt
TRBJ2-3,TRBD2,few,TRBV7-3,CASSGGGLAGSDTQYF,TGTGCCAGCAGCGGGGGAGGACTAGCGGGATCAGATACGCAGTATTTT
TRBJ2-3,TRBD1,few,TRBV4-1,CASSQQGQGTDTQYF,TGCGCCAGCAGCCAACAGGGACAGGGCACAGATACGCAGTATTTT
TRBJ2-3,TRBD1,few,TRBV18,CASSPLDRGTDTQYF,TGTGCCAGCTCACCCTTGGACAGGGGGACAGATACGCAGTATTTT
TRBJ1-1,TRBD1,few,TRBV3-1,CASSQGQGTEAFF,TGTGCCAGCAGCCAAGGACAGGGGACTGAAGCTTTCTTT
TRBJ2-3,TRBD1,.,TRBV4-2,CASSQGTGGPTDTQYF,TGTGCCAGCAGCCAAGGGACAGGGGGTCCCACAGATACGCAGTATTTT
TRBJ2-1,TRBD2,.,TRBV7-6,CASSKSGLAGSSYNEQFF,TGTGCCAGCAGCAAATCCGGACTAGCCGGTAGCTCCTACAATGAGCAGTTCTTC
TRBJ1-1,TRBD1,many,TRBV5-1,CASRQGADTEAFF,TGCGCCAGCAGACAGGGGGCCGACACTGAAGCTTTCTTT
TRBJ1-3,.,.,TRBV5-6,CASSLTPSGNTIYF,TGTGCCAGCAGCTTGACACCGTCTGGAAACACCATATATTTT
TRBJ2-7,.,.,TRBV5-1,CASSWRGGSYEQYF,TGCGCCAGCAGCTGGAGGGGTGGCTCCTACGAGCAGTACTTC
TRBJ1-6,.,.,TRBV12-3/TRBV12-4,CASSLVGKPLHF,TGTGCCAGCAGTTTAGTGGGAAAGCCCCTCCACTTT
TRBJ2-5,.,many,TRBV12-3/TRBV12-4,CASSSSAGGVETQYF,TGTGCCAGCAGTTCCAGCGCCGGAGGTGTGGAGACCCAGTACTTC
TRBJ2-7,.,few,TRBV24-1,CATSAGAYEQYF,TGTGCCACCAGTGCTGGGGCCTACGAGCAGTACTTC
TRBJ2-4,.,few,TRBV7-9,CASDGVGNIQYF,TGTGCCAGTGACGGAGTTGGGAACATTCAGTACTTC
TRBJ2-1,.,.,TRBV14,CASGGRGYNEQFF,TGTGCCAGCGGTGGCCGGGGGTACAATGAGCAGTTCTTC
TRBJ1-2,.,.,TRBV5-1,CASSPIDGGYTF,TGCGCCAGCAGCCCAATCGATGGTGGCTACACCTTC
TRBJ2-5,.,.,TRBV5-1,CASSLATTETQYF,TGCGCCAGCAGCTTGGCGACTACGGAGACCCAGTACTTC
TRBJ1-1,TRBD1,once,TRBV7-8,CASSLGTGGSGTEAFF,TGTGCCAGCAGCTTAGGGACAGGGGGCTCTGGCACTGAAGCTTTCTTT
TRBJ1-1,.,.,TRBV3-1,CASSHDSAAFF,TGTGCCAGCAGCCACGACAGTGCGGCTTTCTTT
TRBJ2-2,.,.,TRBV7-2,CASSYRPNTGELFF,TGTGCCAGCAGCTACCGCCCGAACACCGGGGAGCTGTTTTTT
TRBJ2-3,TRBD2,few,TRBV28,CATQRGNTDTQYF,TGTGCCACCCAGCGGGGGAACACAGATACGCAGTATTTT
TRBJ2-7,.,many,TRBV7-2,CASSFARGAYEQYF,TGTGCCAGCAGCTTCGCCAGGGGAGCCTACGAGCAGTACTTC
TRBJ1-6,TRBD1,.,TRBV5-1,CASSPGQGPPNSPLHF,TGCGCCAGCAGCCCAGGACAGGGGCCCCCAAATTCACCCCTCCACTTT
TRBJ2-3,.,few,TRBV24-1,CATSVGTDTQYF,TGTGCCACCAGTGTTGGTACAGATACGCAGTATTTT
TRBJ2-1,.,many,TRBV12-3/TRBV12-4,CASSLSGTLYNEQFF,TGTGCCAGCAGTTTATCAGGGACCCTTTACAATGAGCAGTTCTTC
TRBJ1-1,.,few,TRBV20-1,CSARGLMNTEAFF,TGCAGTGCTAGGGGGCTTATGAACACTGAAGCTTTCTTT
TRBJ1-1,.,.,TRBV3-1,CASSPHPTVLNTEAFF,TGTGCCAGCAGCCCCCACCCGACAGTTCTGAACACTGAAGCTTTCTTT
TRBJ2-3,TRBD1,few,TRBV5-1,CASSSTGLGTDTQYF,TGCGCCAGCAGTTCGACAGGGCTGGGTACAGATACGCAGTATTTT
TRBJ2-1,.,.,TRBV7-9,CASSLGLRIHQGYNEQFF,TGTGCCAGCAGCTTAGGGCTGAGAATTCACCAGGGCTACAATGAGCAGTTCTTC
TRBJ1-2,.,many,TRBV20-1,CSARNKDNYGYTF,TGCAGTGCCCGTAACAAAGACAACTATGGCTACACCTTC
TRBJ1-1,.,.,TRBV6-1,CASRTRERRTEAFF,TGTGCCAGCAGGACCCGGGAAAGACGGACTGAAGCTTTCTTT
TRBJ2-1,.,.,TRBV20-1,CSARDGARGSYNEQFF,TGCAGTGCTAGAGATGGGGCGCGGGGCAGCTACAATGAGCAGTTCTTC
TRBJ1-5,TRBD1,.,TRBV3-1,CASSLGQGDYQPQHF,TGTGCCAGCAGCCTGGGACAGGGGGACTATCAGCCCCAGCATTTT
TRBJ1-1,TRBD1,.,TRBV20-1,CSPGQGNTEAFF,TGCAGTCCGGGACAGGGGAACACTGAAGCTTTCTTT
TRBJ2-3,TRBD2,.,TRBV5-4,CASSTGAGDRTQYF,TGTGCCAGCAGCACAGGAGCGGGAGATCGGACGCAGTATTTT
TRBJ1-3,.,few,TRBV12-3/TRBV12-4,CASSLSSSGNTIYF,TGTGCCAGCAGTTTATCGAGCTCTGGAAACACCATATATTTT
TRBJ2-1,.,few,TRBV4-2,CASSPTLNNEQFF,TGTGCCAGCAGTCCAACACTCAACAATGAGCAGTTCTTC
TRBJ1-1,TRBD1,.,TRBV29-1,CSVESGGGGAFF,TGCAGCGTTGAGTCAGGGGGCGGGGGAGCTTTCTTT